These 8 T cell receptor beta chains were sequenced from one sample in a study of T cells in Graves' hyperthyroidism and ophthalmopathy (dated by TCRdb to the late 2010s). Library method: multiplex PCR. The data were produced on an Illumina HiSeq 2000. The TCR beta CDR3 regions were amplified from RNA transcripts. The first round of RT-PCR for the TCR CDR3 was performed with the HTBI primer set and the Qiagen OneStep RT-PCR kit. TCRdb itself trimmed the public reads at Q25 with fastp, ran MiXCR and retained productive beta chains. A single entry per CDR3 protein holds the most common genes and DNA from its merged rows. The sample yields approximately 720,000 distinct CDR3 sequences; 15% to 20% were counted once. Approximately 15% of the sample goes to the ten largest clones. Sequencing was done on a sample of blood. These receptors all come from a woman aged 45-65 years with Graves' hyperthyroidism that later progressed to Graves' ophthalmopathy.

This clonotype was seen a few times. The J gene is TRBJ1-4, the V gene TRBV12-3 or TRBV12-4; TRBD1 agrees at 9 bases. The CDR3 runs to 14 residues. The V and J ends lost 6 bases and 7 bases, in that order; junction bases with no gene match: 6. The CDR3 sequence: CASSYRGPGEKLFF. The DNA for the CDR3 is TGTGCCAGCAGCTACAGGGGGCCTGGTGAAAAACTGTTTTTT.

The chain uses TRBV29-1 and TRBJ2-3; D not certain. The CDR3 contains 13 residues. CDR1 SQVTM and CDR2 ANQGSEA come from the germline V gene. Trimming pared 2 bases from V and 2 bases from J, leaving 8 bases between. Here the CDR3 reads CSVEKPYTDTQYF. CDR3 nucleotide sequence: TGCAGCGTTGAAAAACCATACACAGATACGCAGTATTTT.

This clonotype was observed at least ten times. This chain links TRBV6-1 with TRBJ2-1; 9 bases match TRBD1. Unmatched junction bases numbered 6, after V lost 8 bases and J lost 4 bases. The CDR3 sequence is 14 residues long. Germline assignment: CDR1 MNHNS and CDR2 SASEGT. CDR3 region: CASRGQGSYNEQFF. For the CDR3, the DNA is TGTGCCAGCCGGGGACAGGGTTCTTACAATGAGCAGTTCTTC.

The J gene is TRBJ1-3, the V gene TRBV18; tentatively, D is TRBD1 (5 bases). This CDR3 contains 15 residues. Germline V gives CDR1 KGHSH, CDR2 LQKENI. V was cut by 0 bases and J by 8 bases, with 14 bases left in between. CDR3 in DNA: TGTGCCAGCTCACCACCGGGACTCGGGAGTGACACCATATATTTT. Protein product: CASSPPGLGSDTIYF.

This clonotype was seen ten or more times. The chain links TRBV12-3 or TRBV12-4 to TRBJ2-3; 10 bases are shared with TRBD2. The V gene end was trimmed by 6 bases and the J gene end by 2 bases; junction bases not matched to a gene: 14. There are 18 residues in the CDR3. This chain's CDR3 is CASRPGDIAGGPTDTQYF. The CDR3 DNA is TGTGCCAGCAGACCAGGGGATATAGCGGGGGGCCCCACAGATACGCAGTATTTT.

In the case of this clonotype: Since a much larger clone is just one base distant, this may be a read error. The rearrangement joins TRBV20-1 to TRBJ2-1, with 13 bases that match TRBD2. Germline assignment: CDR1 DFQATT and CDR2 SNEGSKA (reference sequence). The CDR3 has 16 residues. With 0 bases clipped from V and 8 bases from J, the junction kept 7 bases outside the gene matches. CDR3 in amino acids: CSARDQGLAGLDEQFF. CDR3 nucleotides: TGCAGTGCTAGAGATCAGGGACTAGCGGGGCTGGATGAGCAGTTCTTC.

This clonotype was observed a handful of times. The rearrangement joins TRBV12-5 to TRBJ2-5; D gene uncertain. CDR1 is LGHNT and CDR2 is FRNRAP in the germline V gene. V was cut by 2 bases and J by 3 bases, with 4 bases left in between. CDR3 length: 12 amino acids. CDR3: CASGLRKETQYF. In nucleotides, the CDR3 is TGTGCTAGTGGTTTGCGAAAAGAGACCCAGTACTTC.

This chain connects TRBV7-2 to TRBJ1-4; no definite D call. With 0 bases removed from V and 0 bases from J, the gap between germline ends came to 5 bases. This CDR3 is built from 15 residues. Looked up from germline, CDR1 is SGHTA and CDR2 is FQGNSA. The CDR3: CASSLAGTTNEKLFF. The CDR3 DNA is TGTGCCAGCAGCTTAGCGGGGACAACTAATGAAAAACTGTTTTTT. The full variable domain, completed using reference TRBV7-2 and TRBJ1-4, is GAGVSQSPSNKVTEKGKDVELRCDPISGHTALYWYRQSLGQGLEFLIYFQGNSAPDKSGLPSDRFSAERTGGSVSTLTIQRTQQEDSAVYLCASSLAGTTNEKLFFGSGTQLSVL.